This T cell receptor (beta chain) was identified in a study of blood T cells in healthy people across ages. Germline V gives CDR1 LGHNA, CDR2 YNFKEQ. V dropped 1 base and J dropped 5 bases, with 14 bases sitting between them. The CDR3 is 15 residues long. The authors ran a second PCR of 7 to 11 cycles using a sample-barcoded 5' primer and a J-beta primer mix. A 12-random-nucleotide template-switch adaptor tagged each cDNA molecule. TCRdb reanalysed the 5' RACE reads using MiXCR and keeps one entry per CDR3 protein. The sample has 600,000 to 650,000 distinct CDR3 sequences, 45% to 65% seen once. V and J are TRBV4-2 and TRBJ2-5; D might be TRBD1 (6 bases). This receptor was obtained from a man aged 55-75 years in good health. Source material: blood. CDR3 protein: CASSQAGQPRETQYF. The CDR3 DNA sequence: TGTGCCAGCAGCCAAGCCGGACAGCCCCGTGAGACCCAGTACTTC.